A selection of T cell receptor beta chains follows, all from one sample in a study of shared clonotypes between healthy human individuals. Assay: immunoSEQ multiplex PCR; the TCRdb copy retains only in-frame clones and omits some. The data hold over a million clones, with around 78% observed a single time. The sample taken for sequencing was memory CD4+ T cells from PBMCs. Receptors were obtained from a man between 18 and 35 years old in good health. Some clones in this sample may be carry-over from other donors' samples. Each CDR3 is given with its conserved first and last residue. D genes are given only for firm matches. For some rows the clone size is stated as once, few or many, or as a class when expanded; others skip it.

v_call	clone_size	j_call	d_call	cdr3_nt	cdr3_aa
TRBV10-3	-	TRBJ1-4	TRBD1	TGTGCCATCCGAGAGGACGGGACAGACTCTGAAAAACTGTTTTTT	CAIREDGTDSEKLFF
TRBV7-2	-	TRBJ2-2	-	TGTGCCAGCAGCCTAATGCGGACAGTCACCGGGGAGCTGTTTTTT	CASSLMRTVTGELFF
TRBV28	once	TRBJ2-3	-	TGTGCCAGCAGGCAGTGGGGGGCGGGTACAGATACGCAGTATTTT	CASRQWGAGTDTQYF
TRBV11-2	-	TRBJ1-4	-	TGTGCCAGCAGCGAGAGGACAGATGAAAAACTGTTTTTT	CASSERTDEKLFF
TRBV19	-	TRBJ1-5	-	TGTGCCAGTAGTGAAGGCGGGAGGGGTAGCAATCAGCCCCAGCATTTT	CASSEGGRGSNQPQHF
TRBV6-5	-	TRBJ1-5	-	TGTGCCAGCAGTTCCCCGAATCAGCCCCAGCATTTT	CASSSPNQPQHF
TRBV4-1	few	TRBJ1-1	-	TGCGCCAGCAGTCTGACCGGGACCGCCGACACTGAAGCTTTCTTT	CASSLTGTADTEAFF
TRBV30	-	TRBJ2-3	-	TGTGCCTGGAGTGATAGTAAGCGGCTTTACACAGATACGCAGTATTTT	CAWSDSKRLYTDTQYF
TRBV5-1	few	TRBJ2-1	TRBD2	TGCGCCAGCAGCCGCGGGACTAGCGGGATGGATGAGCAGTTCTTC	CASSRGTSGMDEQFF
TRBV27	-	TRBJ2-5	TRBD2	TGTGCCAGCAGCGCTGGACTAGCGGGAAGGGAAGAGACCCAGTACTTC	CASSAGLAGREETQYF
TRBV27	-	TRBJ2-2	TRBD1	TGTGCCAGCAGTACCCAGAGGAGGACAGGGGGCGGGACCGGGGAGCTGTTTTTT	CASSTQRRTGGGTGELFF
TRBV11-2	-	TRBJ2-2	TRBD2	TGTGCCAGCAGCCGGAATGCGGGAGCAAACACCGGGGAGCTGTTTTTT	CASSRNAGANTGELFF
TRBV5-1	-	TRBJ2-5	-	TGCGCCAGCAGCTTGGCCGTCGAAGAGACCCAGTACTTC	CASSLAVEETQYF
TRBV11-2	-	TRBJ2-1	-	TGTGCCAGCAGCTTAGTTCTAGGCAGGTCCTACAATGAGCAGTTCTTC	CASSLVLGRSYNEQFF